This T cell receptor beta chain was documented in a study of CD8 T cells in ankylosing spondylitis. Whole-study results and caveats: About 8 highly homologous variants made up a TCR beta motif that seemed to typify ankylosing spondylitis blood. The authors reported significant enrichment of disease-linked clones in matched ankylosing spondylitis synovial fluid. Relatively rare in peripheral blood, disease-linked clones were also CD8+.

A note on this clonotype: No antigen is known for it.

For TCR beta, libraries came from quantitative 5'-RACE with molecular barcodes. TCRdb ran MiXCR on the 5' RACE reads and lists one entry per CDR3 protein. The top ten clones hold around 3% of a sample with under 250,000 distinct CDR3 sequences, roughly 10% of them seen once. The V end was cut by 4 bases, the J end by 8 bases, with 11 bases between. The CDR3 contains 12 residues. The germline V gene has CDR1 LGHNA and CDR2 YNFKEQ. This clonotype was sampled from a male donor with ankylosing spondylitis or in good health (not recorded which). Sequencing used blood, either unsorted or a sorted T cell fraction (not recorded which). V usage is TRBV4-2 and J usage is TRBJ1-2; D unclear. CDR3 nucleotides: TGTGCCAGCAGCCCCGGACCGACGGGCTACACCTTC. This encodes CASSPGPTGYTF.